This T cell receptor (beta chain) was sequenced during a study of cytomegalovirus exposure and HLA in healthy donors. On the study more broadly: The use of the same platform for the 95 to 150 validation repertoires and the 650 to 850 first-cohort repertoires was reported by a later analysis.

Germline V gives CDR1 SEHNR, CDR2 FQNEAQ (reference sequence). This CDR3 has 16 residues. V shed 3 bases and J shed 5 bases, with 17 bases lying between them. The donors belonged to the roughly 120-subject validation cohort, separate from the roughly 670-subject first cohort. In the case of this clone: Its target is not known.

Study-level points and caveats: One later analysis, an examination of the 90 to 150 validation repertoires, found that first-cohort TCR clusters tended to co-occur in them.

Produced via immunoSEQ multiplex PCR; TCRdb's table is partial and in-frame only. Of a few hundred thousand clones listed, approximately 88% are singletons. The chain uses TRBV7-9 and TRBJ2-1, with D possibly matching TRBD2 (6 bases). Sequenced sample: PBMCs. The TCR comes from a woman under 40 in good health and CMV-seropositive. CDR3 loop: CASSFSSASDHNEQFF. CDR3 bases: TGTGCCAGCAGCTTTAGCTCGGCTAGCGACCACAATGAGCAGTTCTTC.